This T cell receptor (beta chain) was observed in a study of T cell responses to AZD1222 COVID-19 vaccine. Study-level findings and limits: Just five to seven AZD1222 recipients tested seropositive at baseline. Distributed over spike, vaccine-associated CD4 TCRs predominated at 160-218 and 743-854.

TCRdb's copy holds only in-frame clones and misses some; the assay was immunoSEQ multiplex PCR. This table holds some 130,000 clones, 70% to 90% found once. This clone was detected a few times. Its antigen is as yet unknown. The clonotype originates from an adult in good health. The sequences come from peripheral blood, collected on day 0 of AZD1222 vaccination.

CDR3 residues: CASSLAMGEDGYTF. The CDR3 DNA follows: TGCGCCAGCAGCTTGGCTATGGGTGAGGATGGCTACACCTTC. The V call is TRBV5-1, the J call TRBJ1-2; D is undetermined. The V end lost 0 bases, the J end lost 6 bases, and 12 bases lay between the germline ends. From germline, CDR1 is SGHRS and CDR2 YFSETQ. The CDR3 runs 14 residues. The full variable domain, completed using reference TRBV5-1 and TRBJ1-2, is KAGVTQTPRYLIKTRGQQVTLSCSPISGHRSVSWYQQTPGQGLQFLFEYFSETQRNKGNFPGRFSGRQFSNSRSEMNVSTLELGDSALYLCASSLAMGEDGYTFGSGTRLTVV.